This TCR beta chain was documented in a study of shared clonotypes between healthy human individuals. A remark on this clone: Its antigen is still unknown.

The V segment lost 5 bases and the J segment 3 bases; nucleotides outside the gene matches: 3. The CDR3 sequence is 15 residues long. The germline CDR1 and CDR2 sequences are MDHEN and SYDVKM. Study-wide findings and caveats: A few donors showed sharing of around 5% of naive CD4 clonotypes.

Assay: immunoSEQ multiplex PCR; the TCRdb copy retains only in-frame clones and omits some. The top ten clones hold 1.5% to 2% of a sample with hundreds of thousands of clones, 55% to 75% of them seen once. The source of this sequence is a woman in her twenties or thirties in good health. Input material: memory CD4+ T cells sorted from blood. Subset in this sample: CD45RA-negative fraction. V and J are TRBV28 and TRBJ2-1; TRBD2 matches 11 bases. CDR3 DNA: TGTGCCAGCAGTATAGGACTAGCGGGCTACAATGAGCAGTTCTTC. The encoded protein is CASSIGLAGYNEQFF.